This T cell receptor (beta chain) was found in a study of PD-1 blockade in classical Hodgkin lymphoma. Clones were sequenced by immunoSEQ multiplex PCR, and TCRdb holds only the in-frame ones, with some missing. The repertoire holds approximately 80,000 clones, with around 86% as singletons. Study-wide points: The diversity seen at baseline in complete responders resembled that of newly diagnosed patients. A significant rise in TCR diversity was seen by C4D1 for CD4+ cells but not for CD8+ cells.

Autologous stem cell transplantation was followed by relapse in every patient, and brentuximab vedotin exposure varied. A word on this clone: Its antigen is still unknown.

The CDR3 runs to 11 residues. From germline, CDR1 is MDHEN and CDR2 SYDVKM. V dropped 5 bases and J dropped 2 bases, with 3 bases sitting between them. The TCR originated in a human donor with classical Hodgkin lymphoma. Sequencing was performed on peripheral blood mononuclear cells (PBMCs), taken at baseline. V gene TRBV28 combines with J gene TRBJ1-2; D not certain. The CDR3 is CASSNNYGYTF. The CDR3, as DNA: TGTGCCAGCAGTAACAACTATGGCTACACCTTC.